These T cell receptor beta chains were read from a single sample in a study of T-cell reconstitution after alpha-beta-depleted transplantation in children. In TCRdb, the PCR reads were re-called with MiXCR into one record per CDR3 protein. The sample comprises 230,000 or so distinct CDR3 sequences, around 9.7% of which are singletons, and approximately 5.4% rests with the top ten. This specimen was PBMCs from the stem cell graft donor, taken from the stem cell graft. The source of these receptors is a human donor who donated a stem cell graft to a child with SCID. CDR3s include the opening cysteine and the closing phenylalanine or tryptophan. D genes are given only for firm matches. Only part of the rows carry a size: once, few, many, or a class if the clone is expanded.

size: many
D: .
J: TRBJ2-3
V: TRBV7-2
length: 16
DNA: TGTGCCAGCAGCTTACGGGGGCGGTCTAGCACAGATACGCAGTATTTT
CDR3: CASSLRGRSSTDTQYF

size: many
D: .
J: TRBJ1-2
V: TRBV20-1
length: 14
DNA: TGCAGTGCTAGAGCTCCCACCCGCTACTATGGCTACACCTTC
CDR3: CSARAPTRYYGYTF

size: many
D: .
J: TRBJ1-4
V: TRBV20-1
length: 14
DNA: TGCAGTGCTAGCCGGGCCACCGCTCGCGAAAAACTGTTTTTT
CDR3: CSASRATAREKLFF

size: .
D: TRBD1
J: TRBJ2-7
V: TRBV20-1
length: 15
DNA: TGCAGTGCTAGAGACCCTCGGACAGGGACCTACGAGCAGTACTTC
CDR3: CSARDPRTGTYEQYF

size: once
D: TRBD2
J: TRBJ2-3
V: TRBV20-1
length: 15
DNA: TGCAGTGCTAGTAGGCTAGCGGAAAGCACAGATACGCAGTATTTT
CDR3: CSASRLAESTDTQYF

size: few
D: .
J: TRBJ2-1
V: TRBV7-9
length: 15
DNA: TGTGCCAGCAGCGCCGGACTCCTCTCCTACAATGAGCAGTTCTTC
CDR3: CASSAGLLSYNEQFF

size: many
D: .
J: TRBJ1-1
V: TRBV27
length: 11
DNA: TGTGCCGCCAGGGGCCTCACTGAAGCTTTCTTT
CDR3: CAARGLTEAFF

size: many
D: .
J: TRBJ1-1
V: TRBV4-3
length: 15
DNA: TGCGCCAGCAGCCAAGTTTGGGGGGGGAACACTGAAGCTTTCTTT
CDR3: CASSQVWGGNTEAFF

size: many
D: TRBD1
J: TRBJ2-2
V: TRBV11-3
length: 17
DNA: TGTGCCAGCAGCCCGAGACAGGGTTCAACGGGCACCGGGGAGCTGTTTTTT
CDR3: CASSPRQGSTGTGELFF

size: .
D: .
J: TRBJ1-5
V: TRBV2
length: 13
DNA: TGTGCCAGCAGTGATATAGCTCCGGGGCCCCAGCGTTTT
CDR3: CASSDIAPGPQRF

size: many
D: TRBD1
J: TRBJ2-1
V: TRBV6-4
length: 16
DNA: TGTGCCAGCAGTGACATGGCAGGGGGACCTTACAATGAGCAGTTCTTC
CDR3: CASSDMAGGPYNEQFF

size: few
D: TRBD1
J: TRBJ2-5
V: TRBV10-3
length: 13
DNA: TGTGCCACGGGGGACAGGGCTCCGGACACCCAGTACTTC
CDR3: CATGDRAPDTQYF

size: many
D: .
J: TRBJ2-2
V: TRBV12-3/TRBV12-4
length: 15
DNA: TGTGCCAGCAGCCCCCCAACCCCAGACACCGGGGAGCTGTTTTTT
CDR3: CASSPPTPDTGELFF

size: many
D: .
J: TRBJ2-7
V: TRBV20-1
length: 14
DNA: TGCAGCGCCGCCCTTTTGGGGAACTCCTACGAGCAGTACTTC
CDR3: CSAALLGNSYEQYF

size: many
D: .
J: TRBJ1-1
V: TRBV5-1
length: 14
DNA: TGCGCCAGCAGCTTGCGCGGGCTCGGGACTGAAGCTTTCTTT
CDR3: CASSLRGLGTEAFF

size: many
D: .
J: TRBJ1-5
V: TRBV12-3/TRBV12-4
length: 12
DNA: TGTGCCAGCAGTTTGAAGGGGCAGCCCCAGCATTTT
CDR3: CASSLKGQPQHF

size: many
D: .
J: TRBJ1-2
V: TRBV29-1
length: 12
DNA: TGCAGCGCCACAGGGAGTAACTATGGCTACACCTTC
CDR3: CSATGSNYGYTF

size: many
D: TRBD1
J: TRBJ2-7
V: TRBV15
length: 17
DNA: TGTGCCACCAGCAGACCTACAACCCCGGGACAGGTCTACGAGCAGTACTTC
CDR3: CATSRPTTPGQVYEQYF

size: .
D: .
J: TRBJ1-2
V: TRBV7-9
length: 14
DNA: TGTGCCAGCACCCCATCCGCAGGGGTGGTTGGCTACACCTTC
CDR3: CASTPSAGVVGYTF

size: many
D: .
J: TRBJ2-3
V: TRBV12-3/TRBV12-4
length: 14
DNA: TGTGCCAGCAGTTTAGCGCCCGGCACAGATACGCAGTATTTT
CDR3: CASSLAPGTDTQYF

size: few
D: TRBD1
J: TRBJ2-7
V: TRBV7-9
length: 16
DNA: TGTGCCAGCAGCCCGGCCCCCGGGACAGCATCCTACGAGCAGTACTTC
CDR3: CASSPAPGTASYEQYF

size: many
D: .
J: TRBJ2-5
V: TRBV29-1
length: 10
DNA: TGCAGCGGGGCGGGAGAGACCCAGTACTTC
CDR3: CSGAGETQYF

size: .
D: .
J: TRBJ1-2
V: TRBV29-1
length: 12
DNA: TGCAGCGTTGTCAGATCCTCCTATGGCTACACCTTC
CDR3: CSVVRSSYGYTF

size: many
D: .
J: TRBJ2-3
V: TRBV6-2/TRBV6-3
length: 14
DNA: TGTGCCAGCAGTTATGGTCCCGGCACAGATACGCAGTATTTT
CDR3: CASSYGPGTDTQYF

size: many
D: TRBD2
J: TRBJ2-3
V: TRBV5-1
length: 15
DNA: TGCGCCAGCAGCCCCCCGCTAGCGGGGGATGATACGCAGTATTTT
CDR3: CASSPPLAGDDTQYF

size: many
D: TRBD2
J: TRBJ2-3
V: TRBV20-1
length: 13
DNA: TGCAGTGCAGCGCCTAGCGGGGTCGATACGCAGTATTTT
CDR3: CSAAPSGVDTQYF

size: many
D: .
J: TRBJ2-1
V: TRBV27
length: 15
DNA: TGTGCCAGCAGAGGAACTAGCCTCTCCTACAATGAGCAGTTCTTC
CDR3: CASRGTSLSYNEQFF

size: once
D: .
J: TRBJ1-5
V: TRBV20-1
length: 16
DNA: TGCAGTGCTAATTCGGGACTAGCGGGGGGTATGGGTACGCAGCATTTT
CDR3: CSANSGLAGGMGTQHF

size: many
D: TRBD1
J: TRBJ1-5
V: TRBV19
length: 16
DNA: TGTGCCAGTAGTATTGAGGGCAGGGGGCATTCTCAGCCCCAGCATTTT
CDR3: CASSIEGRGHSQPQHF

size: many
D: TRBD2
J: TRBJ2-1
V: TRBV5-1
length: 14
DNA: TGCGCCAGCAGCTTGTGGGGGGGAGACAATGAGCAGTTCTTC
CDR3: CASSLWGGDNEQFF

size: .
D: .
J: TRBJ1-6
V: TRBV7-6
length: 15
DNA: TGTGCCAGCAGCTTAGATTCCGGGAGAAATTCACCCCTCCACTTT
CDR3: CASSLDSGRNSPLHF

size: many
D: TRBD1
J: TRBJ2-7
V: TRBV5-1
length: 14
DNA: TGCGCCAGCAGCCCCGGGACAGCTAACTACGAGCAGTACTTC
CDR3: CASSPGTANYEQYF

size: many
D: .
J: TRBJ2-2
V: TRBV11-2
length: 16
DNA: TGTGCCAGCAGCTTAGTTGGCGGCAGGTACACCGGGGAGCTGTTTTTT
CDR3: CASSLVGGRYTGELFF

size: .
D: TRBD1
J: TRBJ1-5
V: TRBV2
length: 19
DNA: TGTGCCAGCAGTCAATCTAGGCAGGGGGCGTGGGGAAGCAATCAGCCCCAGCATTTT
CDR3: CASSQSRQGAWGSNQPQHF

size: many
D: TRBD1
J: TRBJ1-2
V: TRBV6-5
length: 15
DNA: TGTGCCAGCAGTTCCTCACTACAGGGGGGCCTTGGCTACACCTTC
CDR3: CASSSSLQGGLGYTF

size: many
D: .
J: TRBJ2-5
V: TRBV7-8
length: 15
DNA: TGTGCCAGCAGCTTGTTTCAGGGCTCGGGAGAGACCCAGTACTTC
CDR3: CASSLFQGSGETQYF